The rows below give T cell receptor beta chains drawn from one sample of a study of blood T cells in healthy people across ages. TCRdb analysed the 5' RACE reads with MiXCR anew, one entry per CDR3 protein. The sample holds 1.5 million to 2 million distinct CDR3 sequences, around 40% seen once. The sequencing sample was made of blood. Receptors were obtained from a human donor in good health. CDR3s include the opening cysteine and the closing phenylalanine or tryptophan. Fields, in order: J gene, clone size, CDR3 length, V gene, D gene, CDR3 DNA, CDR3 protein. A D gene is named only where the DNA matches it firmly. Where a row states a size, it is once, few, many or the class of an expanded clone; other rows omit it.

J gene: TRBJ2-7
clone size: many
CDR3 length: 14
V gene: TRBV4-3
D gene: TRBD1
CDR3 DNA: TGCGCCAGCAGCCCCGTAGGGGGCTCATACGAGCAGTACTTC
CDR3 protein: CASSPVGGSYEQYF

J gene: TRBJ1-1
clone size: many
CDR3 length: 14
V gene: TRBV27
D gene: NA
CDR3 DNA: TGTGCCAGCAGTCTCCGGGGGGCGAACACTGAAGCTTTCTTT
CDR3 protein: CASSLRGANTEAFF

J gene: TRBJ1-4
clone size: NA
CDR3 length: 14
V gene: TRBV9
D gene: NA
CDR3 DNA: TGTGCCAGCAGCGTAGCGTGGGGCGATGAAAAACTGTTTTTT
CDR3 protein: CASSVAWGDEKLFF

J gene: TRBJ2-5
clone size: NA
CDR3 length: 14
V gene: TRBV20-1
D gene: NA
CDR3 DNA: TGCAGTGCTAGAGATAATAGGGAGCAAGAGACCCAGTACTTC
CDR3 protein: CSARDNREQETQYF

J gene: TRBJ2-3
clone size: few
CDR3 length: 17
V gene: TRBV4-1
D gene: TRBD2
CDR3 DNA: TGCGCCAGCACCGCCTTGGCGGGGGGCCTTCTTGTAGATACGCAGTATTTT
CDR3 protein: CASTALAGGLLVDTQYF

J gene: TRBJ1-5
clone size: few
CDR3 length: 13
V gene: TRBV6-1
D gene: NA
CDR3 DNA: TGTGCCAGCAGAATAGGGAGCAATCAGCCCCAGCATTTT
CDR3 protein: CASRIGSNQPQHF

J gene: TRBJ1-2
clone size: few
CDR3 length: 14
V gene: TRBV6-2/TRBV6-3
D gene: TRBD1
CDR3 DNA: TGTGCCAGCAGTTACTCGAAAGGGGGCGATGGCTACACCTTC
CDR3 protein: CASSYSKGGDGYTF

J gene: TRBJ2-5
clone size: NA
CDR3 length: 18
V gene: TRBV4-2
D gene: TRBD2
CDR3 DNA: TGTGCCAGCGAACAAACCCGCTCAGCGGGGGGGTTAATAGAGACCCGGTACTTC
CDR3 protein: CASEQTRSAGGLIETRYF

J gene: TRBJ1-4
clone size: NA
CDR3 length: 14
V gene: TRBV5-1
D gene: NA
CDR3 DNA: TGCGCCAGCAGCTTGGGGGGTCTTGAAGAAAAACTGTTTTTT
CDR3 protein: CASSLGGLEEKLFF

J gene: TRBJ2-1
clone size: NA
CDR3 length: 16
V gene: TRBV28
D gene: TRBD2
CDR3 DNA: TGTGCCAGCAGCCCAGGGACTAGCCCTAGGGGCAATGAGCAGTTCTTC
CDR3 protein: CASSPGTSPRGNEQFF

J gene: TRBJ2-1
clone size: few
CDR3 length: 15
V gene: TRBV7-9
D gene: TRBD1
CDR3 DNA: TGTGCCAGCAGCTTATTTGGGGACAGTCCTCTGGAGCAGTTCTTC
CDR3 protein: CASSLFGDSPLEQFF

J gene: TRBJ2-7
clone size: few
CDR3 length: 14
V gene: TRBV18
D gene: NA
CDR3 DNA: TGTGTCAGCTCACCAGGCAGGGGCGACTACGAGCAGTACTTC
CDR3 protein: CVSSPGRGDYEQYF

J gene: TRBJ2-5
clone size: NA
CDR3 length: 16
V gene: TRBV7-6
D gene: TRBD1
CDR3 DNA: TGTGCCCCCATGGGACAGGGGGCAAACTCCAAGAGACCCCAGTACTTC
CDR3 protein: CAPMGQGANSKRPQYF

J gene: TRBJ2-1
clone size: NA
CDR3 length: 16
V gene: TRBV5-1
D gene: NA
CDR3 DNA: TGCGCCAGCAGCTTGATAGGGACCGATTCCCTGAGAGAGCAGTTCTTC
CDR3 protein: CASSLIGTDSLREQFF

J gene: TRBJ2-1
clone size: NA
CDR3 length: 13
V gene: TRBV15
D gene: NA
CDR3 DNA: TGTGCCTCCAGCAGGAATCTGGACAATGAGCAGTTCTTC
CDR3 protein: CASSRNLDNEQFF

J gene: TRBJ2-4
clone size: once
CDR3 length: 15
V gene: TRBV12-3/TRBV12-4
D gene: NA
CDR3 DNA: TGTGCCAGCAGCCCATCCGGGACGGGGCGATTAATACAGTACTTC
CDR3 protein: CASSPSGTGRLIQYF

J gene: TRBJ2-1
clone size: NA
CDR3 length: 16
V gene: TRBV5-6
D gene: NA
CDR3 DNA: TGTGCCAGCAGCGGGGGGCGGGGCAGCTCCTACAATGAGCAGTTCTTC
CDR3 protein: CASSGGRGSSYNEQFF

J gene: TRBJ2-1
clone size: few
CDR3 length: 16
V gene: TRBV20-1
D gene: NA
CDR3 DNA: TGCAGTGCAACCTTGATTGTTAGTTCCTCCTACAATGAGCAGTTCTTC
CDR3 protein: CSATLIVSSSYNEQFF

J gene: TRBJ2-1
clone size: NA
CDR3 length: 14
V gene: TRBV5-1
D gene: NA
CDR3 DNA: TGCGCCAGCAGCTTAGAGCCTCGAGGGGGTGAGCAGTTCTTC
CDR3 protein: CASSLEPRGGEQFF

J gene: TRBJ2-3
clone size: few
CDR3 length: 12
V gene: TRBV20-1
D gene: NA
CDR3 DNA: TGCAGTGCTAGAGGCACAGCCCACTCGCAGTATTTT
CDR3 protein: CSARGTAHSQYF

J gene: TRBJ2-5
clone size: few
CDR3 length: 18
V gene: TRBV7-2
D gene: NA
CDR3 DNA: TGTGCCAGCAGCTTAGCTCCGCCCGTCGAGGAAGGGCAAGAGACCCAGTACTTC
CDR3 protein: CASSLAPPVEEGQETQYF

J gene: TRBJ2-1
clone size: few
CDR3 length: 13
V gene: TRBV7-3
D gene: TRBD2
CDR3 DNA: TGTGCCAGCAGCGCCCCGGGGGGGAGTGAGCAGTTCTTC
CDR3 protein: CASSAPGGSEQFF

J gene: TRBJ2-3
clone size: NA
CDR3 length: 17
V gene: TRBV5-6
D gene: TRBD2
CDR3 DNA: TGTGCCAGCAGCTTGGGTGGACTAGCGGGGGGCACAGATACGCAGTATTTT
CDR3 protein: CASSLGGLAGGTDTQYF

J gene: TRBJ2-1
clone size: NA
CDR3 length: 15
V gene: TRBV7-2
D gene: NA
CDR3 DNA: TGTGCCAGCAGCTTAGGGACTATGAATTACAATGAGCAGTTCTTC
CDR3 protein: CASSLGTMNYNEQFF

J gene: TRBJ2-4
clone size: few
CDR3 length: 13
V gene: TRBV7-9
D gene: TRBD1
CDR3 DNA: TGTGCCAGCAGCCAGGGACAGAAAAACATTCAGTACTTC
CDR3 protein: CASSQGQKNIQYF

J gene: TRBJ2-2
clone size: few
CDR3 length: 15
V gene: TRBV5-1
D gene: TRBD1
CDR3 DNA: TGCGCCAGCAGAAGAGACAGGGAGAGCACCGGGGAGCTGTTTTTT
CDR3 protein: CASRRDRESTGELFF

J gene: TRBJ1-2
clone size: NA
CDR3 length: 16
V gene: TRBV28
D gene: NA
CDR3 DNA: TGTGCCAGCAGTTTCAGGGGCCCTATGTCTAACTATGGCTACACCTTC
CDR3 protein: CASSFRGPMSNYGYTF

J gene: TRBJ2-7
clone size: NA
CDR3 length: 18
V gene: TRBV3-1
D gene: TRBD1
CDR3 DNA: TGTGCCAGCAGCCAAGAGGCGGTTTGGGGGACAGTCTCCTACGAGCAGTACTTC
CDR3 protein: CASSQEAVWGTVSYEQYF

J gene: TRBJ1-2
clone size: few
CDR3 length: 17
V gene: TRBV4-1
D gene: NA
CDR3 DNA: TGCGCCAGCAGCCTACTTACTCACAGGGACGGTAACTATGGCTACACCTTC
CDR3 protein: CASSLLTHRDGNYGYTF

J gene: TRBJ2-2
clone size: NA
CDR3 length: 16
V gene: TRBV15
D gene: NA
CDR3 DNA: TGTGCCACCAGCAGAGAACAGGGACTTGACACCGGGGAGCTGTTTTTT
CDR3 protein: CATSREQGLDTGELFF

J gene: TRBJ2-7
clone size: few
CDR3 length: 16
V gene: TRBV11-2
D gene: NA
CDR3 DNA: TGTGCCAGCAGCCCCCTAGGTCGGACCTCCTCCTACGAGCAGTACTTC
CDR3 protein: CASSPLGRTSSYEQYF

J gene: TRBJ1-2
clone size: NA
CDR3 length: 15
V gene: TRBV5-1
D gene: TRBD1
CDR3 DNA: TGCGCCAGCAGTCCATTACAGGGGGCGCGTTATGGCTACACCTTC
CDR3 protein: CASSPLQGARYGYTF

J gene: TRBJ2-3
clone size: NA
CDR3 length: 19
V gene: TRBV9
D gene: TRBD2
CDR3 DNA: TGTGCCAGCAGCTCCTCGGGACTAGCGAAGCTAGAAGTGGGAGATACGCAGTATTTT
CDR3 protein: CASSSSGLAKLEVGDTQYF

J gene: TRBJ2-3
clone size: few
CDR3 length: 16
V gene: TRBV20-1
D gene: TRBD2
CDR3 DNA: TGCAGTGCTAGTGGGCGGGGGGGCGTGCAAGCAGATACGCAGTATTTT
CDR3 protein: CSASGRGGVQADTQYF

J gene: TRBJ2-3
clone size: NA
CDR3 length: 13
V gene: TRBV6-5
D gene: NA
CDR3 DNA: TGTGCCAGCAGTTACTCTGTGGCAGATACGCAGTATTTT
CDR3 protein: CASSYSVADTQYF

J gene: TRBJ1-1
clone size: NA
CDR3 length: 12
V gene: TRBV19
D gene: NA
CDR3 DNA: TGTGCCAGTAGTATTGGGGGTCCTGAAGCTTTCTTT
CDR3 protein: CASSIGGPEAFF

J gene: TRBJ2-1
clone size: NA
CDR3 length: 13
V gene: TRBV4-3
D gene: NA
CDR3 DNA: TGCGCCAGCAGCCAAGTTCGAGCAGGGGAGCAGTTCTTC
CDR3 protein: CASSQVRAGEQFF

J gene: TRBJ1-6
clone size: NA
CDR3 length: 14
V gene: TRBV7-2
D gene: NA
CDR3 DNA: TGTGCCAGCACCCCGCGGGGGACGGATTCACCCCTCCACTTT
CDR3 protein: CASTPRGTDSPLHF

J gene: TRBJ1-2
clone size: NA
CDR3 length: 14
V gene: TRBV20-1
D gene: NA
CDR3 DNA: TGCAGTGCTAGAGAGGTCGATTGGCAGGATGGCTACACCTTC
CDR3 protein: CSAREVDWQDGYTF

J gene: TRBJ2-5
clone size: few
CDR3 length: 16
V gene: TRBV28
D gene: TRBD2
CDR3 DNA: TGTGCCAGCAGCATCGGGGTAGCGGGGGGCCAAGAGACCCAGTACTTC
CDR3 protein: CASSIGVAGGQETQYF

J gene: TRBJ2-1
clone size: NA
CDR3 length: 15
V gene: TRBV5-5
D gene: NA
CDR3 DNA: TGTGCCAGCAGCTTGGACCAGACAAATTACAATGAGCAGTTCTTC
CDR3 protein: CASSLDQTNYNEQFF

J gene: TRBJ1-1
clone size: NA
CDR3 length: 14
V gene: TRBV11-1
D gene: NA
CDR3 DNA: TGTGCCAGCAGCTTAGTTTCGGGGGCCGCTGAAGCTTTCTTT
CDR3 protein: CASSLVSGAAEAFF

J gene: TRBJ2-3
clone size: few
CDR3 length: 15
V gene: TRBV6-2/TRBV6-3
D gene: NA
CDR3 DNA: TGTGCCAGCAGTTACGGCCCGTCCGCCACAGATACGCAGTATTTT
CDR3 protein: CASSYGPSATDTQYF

J gene: TRBJ1-5
clone size: NA
CDR3 length: 13
V gene: TRBV7-2
D gene: NA
CDR3 DNA: TGTGCCAGCAGCCATGGCCTAAATCAGCCCCAGCATTTT
CDR3 protein: CASSHGLNQPQHF

J gene: TRBJ1-1
clone size: NA
CDR3 length: 14
V gene: TRBV5-1
D gene: NA
CDR3 DNA: TGCGCCAGCAGCTTCGGACAGTTTAACACTGAAGCTTTCTTT
CDR3 protein: CASSFGQFNTEAFF

J gene: TRBJ1-2
clone size: few
CDR3 length: 14
V gene: TRBV2
D gene: NA
CDR3 DNA: TGTGCCAGCAGATACACCTACCTCTCTTATGGCTACACCTTC
CDR3 protein: CASRYTYLSYGYTF

J gene: TRBJ2-1
clone size: NA
CDR3 length: 14
V gene: TRBV5-1
D gene: NA
CDR3 DNA: TGCGCCAGCAGCCTCCCGACACACTACAATGAGCAGTTCTTC
CDR3 protein: CASSLPTHYNEQFF

J gene: TRBJ2-5
clone size: NA
CDR3 length: 17
V gene: TRBV10-3
D gene: TRBD2
CDR3 DNA: TGTGCCATCAGTGAGAATGGTAGCGGGGGCGACCAAGAGACCCAGTACTTC
CDR3 protein: CAISENGSGGDQETQYF

J gene: TRBJ2-3
clone size: NA
CDR3 length: 17
V gene: TRBV7-2
D gene: NA
CDR3 DNA: TGTGCCAGCAGCTTGGGGACTTTAGGGGGGGGCACAGATACGCAGTATTTT
CDR3 protein: CASSLGTLGGGTDTQYF

J gene: TRBJ1-5
clone size: few
CDR3 length: 16
V gene: TRBV20-1
D gene: TRBD1
CDR3 DNA: TGCAGTGCTAGAGGGGGACAGGGAGGGCCCAATCAGCCCCAGCATTTT
CDR3 protein: CSARGGQGGPNQPQHF

J gene: TRBJ1-1
clone size: NA
CDR3 length: 14
V gene: TRBV6-6
D gene: NA
CDR3 DNA: TGTGCCAGCAGTTACAATCAGGTTAACACTGAAGCTTTCTTT
CDR3 protein: CASSYNQVNTEAFF

J gene: TRBJ2-2
clone size: NA
CDR3 length: 16
V gene: TRBV28
D gene: TRBD1
CDR3 DNA: TGTGCCAGCAGTGATAAGGGGGCGCGTAGCACCGGGGAGCTGTTTTTT
CDR3 protein: CASSDKGARSTGELFF

J gene: TRBJ1-5
clone size: once
CDR3 length: 14
V gene: TRBV20-1
D gene: NA
CDR3 DNA: TGCAGTGCTATTCGGGGGCTAGGGAACCAGCCCCAGCATTTT
CDR3 protein: CSAIRGLGNQPQHF

J gene: TRBJ1-3
clone size: NA
CDR3 length: 16
V gene: TRBV7-2
D gene: NA
CDR3 DNA: TGTGCCAGCAGCTTAGCGATGGGGAACTCTGGAAACACCATATATTTT
CDR3 protein: CASSLAMGNSGNTIYF

J gene: TRBJ1-5
clone size: NA
CDR3 length: 15
V gene: TRBV20-1
D gene: NA
CDR3 DNA: TGCAGTGCTAGAGATAGGCAGGGGTACAATCAGCCCCAGCATTTT
CDR3 protein: CSARDRQGYNQPQHF